This TCR beta chain was identified in a study of blood T cells in healthy people across ages. Findings and limits, study-wide: Getting older went along with TCR beta diversity per million T cells dropping roughly linearly. Bulk PBMC profiling left naive and antigen-experienced comparisons inconclusive. Comparison with aged donors showed that long-lived donors had more naive CD4+ cells and higher diversity.

This CDR3 is built from 13 residues. Germline CDR1 is SQVTM and CDR2 is ANQGSEA. Trimming shortened V by 4 bases and J by 4 bases, and 10 bases separated the two germline ends. With respect to this clonotype: Its antigen is not known.

A sample-barcoded 5' primer and a J-beta primer mix were used in a second PCR of roughly 6 to 11 cycles. Every individual sample yielded 2.5 million or more paired-end reads (each containing CDR3). TCRdb used MiXCR to reprocess the 5' RACE reads, holding one entry per CDR3 protein. This table holds 1.5 million to 2 million distinct CDR3 sequences, roughly 49% found once. The TCR sequence derives from a woman aged 40-49 years in good health. Sequencing input: blood. This sequence joins TRBV29-1 and TRBJ2-2; maybe TRBD1 (5 bases). The CDR3 spells CSVVAGRTGELFF. CDR3 sequence (DNA): TGCAGCGTTGTGGCAGGGCGCACCGGGGAGCTGTTTTTT.